This T cell receptor (beta chain) is drawn from a study of T cells expressing NK-cell markers. TCRdb processed the 5' RACE reads again and assigns one entry to each CDR3 protein, with no DNA. This repertoire comprises 300,000 or so distinct CDR3 sequences; its ten largest clones make up more than 3.5%. With respect to this clonotype: Its antigen is as yet unknown.

Study-wide results and caveats: It was still unclear whether expanded NKG2C+ T cell clones were HCMV specific. For a handful of donors, these clonotypes were likewise the leading ones in the CD3+CD56-NKG2C+ fraction. CD8+ T cells in over five donors included dominant NKG2C+ clonotypes at 1.0-7.0%.

Per germline, CDR1 MNHNS and CDR2 SASEGT. The CDR3 length is 14 residues. The TCR was taken from a woman between 18 and 70 years old in good health. Sequencing was carried out using blood T cells: a sorted CD56 or NKG2C T cell subset, CD4+ or CD8+ T cells, or bulk PBMC T cells (not recorded which). The V call is TRBV6-1, the J call TRBJ2-3; the D gene TCRdb calls, TRBD2, cannot be checked with no DNA. The CDR3 region is CASKPGLSTDTQYF.